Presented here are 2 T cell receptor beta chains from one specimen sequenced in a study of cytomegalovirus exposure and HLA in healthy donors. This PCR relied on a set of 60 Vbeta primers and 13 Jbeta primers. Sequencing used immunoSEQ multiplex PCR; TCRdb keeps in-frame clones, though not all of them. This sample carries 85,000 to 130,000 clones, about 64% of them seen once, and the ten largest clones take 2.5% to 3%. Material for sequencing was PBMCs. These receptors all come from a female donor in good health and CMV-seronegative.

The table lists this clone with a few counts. CDR3 DNA sequence: TGCGCCAGCAGTGACGTTCATGAGCAGTTCTTC. Its protein product is CASSDVHEQFF. The chain joins TRBV10-2 to TRBJ2-1; D call uncertain. The CDR3 is 11 amino acids. V was pared by 3 bases and J by 8 bases, with 5 bases between. Germline loops: CDR1 WSHSY, CDR2 SAAADI.

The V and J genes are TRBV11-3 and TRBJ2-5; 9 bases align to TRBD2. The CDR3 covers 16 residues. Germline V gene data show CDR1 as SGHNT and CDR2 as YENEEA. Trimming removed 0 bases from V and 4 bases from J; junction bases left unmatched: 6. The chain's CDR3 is CASSLDTAGGPETQYF. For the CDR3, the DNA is TGTGCCAGCAGCTTAGACACGGCGGGAGGGCCAGAGACCCAGTACTTC.